Sequencing of this TCR beta chain was carried out in a study of CD8 T cells in Susac syndrome. With random hexamers, reverse transcription was performed on about 0.45 to 1 ug of RNA. Amplification of TCR beta CDR3 across 54 Vbeta and 13 Jbeta was performed with immunoSEQ multiplex PCR. One entry per CDR3 protein, called by TCRdb with MiXCR from the immunoSEQ multiplex PCR reads. The sample lists a few hundred thousand distinct CDR3 sequences; approximately 85% were seen once. Germline V gives CDR1 LGHDT, CDR2 YNNKEL (reference sequence). This CDR3 contains 18 residues. V shed 0 bases and J 0 bases; nucleotides not matched to a gene: 5.

Specimen: CD8+ T cells from PBMCs. The clonotype was recovered from a human donor with multiple sclerosis. The chain carries TRBV3-1 and TRBJ2-6; 7 nucleotides agree with TRBD2. The CDR3 region has the DNA TGTGCCAGCAGCCAAGACTCTGGGGGGGTCTCTGGGGCCAACGTCCTGACTTTC. As protein: CASSQDSGGVSGANVLTF. The variable domain in full, with the rest retrieved from reference TRBV3-1 and TRBJ2-6, is DTAVSQTPKYLVTQMGNDKSIKCEQNLGHDTMYWYKQDSKKFLKIMFSYNNKELIINETVPNRFSPKSPDKAHLNLHINSLELGDSAVYFCASSQDSGGVSGANVLTFGAGSRLTVL.